This T cell receptor beta chain was retrieved from a study of T cell repertoires in cytomegalovirus infection (dated by TCRdb to the late 2010s). Looking at the study overall: Peptide stimulations targeted recently identified HLA-C-restricted CMV epitopes, whose presentation resists viral immunomodulation, together with well-studied HLA-B-restricted epitopes. Donor HLA type was relevant to the analysis, because carriage of CMV infection together with the matching HLA type was indicated by public TCR beta signatures. What the research found in general, with its limitations: The ex vivo response was dominated by HLA-C-restricted CMV-specific TCR beta clonotypes, and the single most frequent clonotype in two of eight donors was supplied by these HLA-C-restricted clonotypes. In both this cohort and an independent cohort of 350 to 400 donors, the cumulative frequency of public TCR beta family members distinguished carriers of CMV infection plus the relevant HLA type.

Sequenced using an Illumina HiSeq 1500. TCRdb redid the processing of the public reads, applying fastp at Q25 and MiXCR, and retained in-frame beta chains. Identical CDR3 proteins give one entry, which carries the most common genes and DNA. In this sample the table shows roughly 500,000 distinct CDR3 sequences, roughly a third of which occur a single time. The ten largest clones capture roughly a sixth of the sample. The treatment or condition label corresponds to: in vitro stimulation with specific CMV peptide epitopes to enrich CMV-specific T cells. Regarding this clonotype: This clone's antigen is unknown. No base qualities exist here, and no much larger clone lies one base off it.

The V and J ends are trimmed by 1 base and 7 bases, leaving 11 bases between them. Sequences SGHDN (CDR1) and FVKESK (CDR2) are obtained from the germline V gene. Inclusive of the bounding cysteine and phenylalanine, the CDR3 is 13 residues long. Of all the DNA, just the CDR3 is kept, 39 bases in frame from base 1. This chain is built from TRBV14 and TRBJ2-7; TRBD2 is a possible D gene, resting on 5 matching bases. The sequence derives from a human donor in good health (CMV status not recorded). Some clones in this sample may be carry-over from other donors' samples. Material: cultured PBMCs, obtained from culture after CMV antigen stimulation. The CDR3 is CASSQVRESEQYF. The bases are TGTGCCAGCAGCCAAGTAAGGGAGTCTGAGCAGTACTTC.